This T cell receptor (beta chain) was sequenced in a study of OX40 agonist ivuxolimab in advanced cancers. Study-level information: Three individuals attained partial responses, comprising one hepatocellular carcinoma case and two cutaneous melanoma cases. Study results and limitations: The antigen specificity of the peripheral T cells (those that were expanded) was not determined.

Of note for this clone: The antigen is undetermined.

If patients had autoimmune disease history or systemic immunosuppression, they were excluded. V gave up 6 bases and J gave up 3 bases; unmatched junction bases: 5. Looked up from germline, CDR1 is SNHLY and CDR2 is FYNNEI. The CDR3 covers 16 residues. Profiled with immunoSEQ multiplex PCR; TCRdb holds only in-frame clones, not every one. The sample lists some 19,000 clones; approximately 86% were seen once. The specimen was CD4+ or CD8+ T cells sorted from blood, collected in a trial of the OX40 agonist ivuxolimab. This chain joins TRBV2 and TRBJ1-6, with TRBD1 matching 10 bases. The sequence came from an adult with an advanced solid tumor such as melanoma, head and neck, liver or kidney cancer. CDR3 sequence (DNA): TGTGCCAGCAGAGCCGGGACAGGGGTCTATAATTCACCCCTCCACTTT. Translating it yields CASRAGTGVYNSPLHF.